This T cell receptor beta chain was observed in a study of cytomegalovirus exposure and HLA in healthy donors. Trimming removed 2 bases from V and 7 bases from J; junction bases left unmatched: 7. Germline CDR1 SEHNR, CDR2 FQNEAQ (reference sequence). The CDR3 spans 14 residues. PCR used 60 Vbeta primers and 13 Jbeta primers. Clones were read by immunoSEQ multiplex PCR, and TCRdb kept only the in-frame ones, dropping some. The table includes about 120,000 clones, over 60% detected once. V gene TRBV7-9 combines with J gene TRBJ1-2; 7 bases align to TRBD1. The receptor comes from a woman between 40 and 55 years old in good health and CMV-seropositive. The specimen sequenced was PBMCs. This CDR3 reads CASSLSTGRGGYTF. For the CDR3, the DNA is TGTGCCAGCAGCTTATCGACAGGGCGAGGTGGCTACACCTTC.